This entry lists 23 T cell receptor beta chains sequenced from one sample in a study of T cell changes during pregnancy in multiple sclerosis. The protocol was immunoSEQ multiplex PCR, while the TCRdb copy is restricted to in-frame clones and leaves out a portion. This sample has around 60,000 clones, with 80% to 95% found just once. Here the sequenced sample was peripheral blood, taken in the second trimester of pregnancy. Receptors originate from a female donor with multiple sclerosis, enrolled in a pregnancy study.

The rearrangement joins TRBV29-1 to TRBJ1-5, with D possibly matching TRBD1 (6 bases). With 0 bases removed from V and 2 bases from J, the gap between germline ends came to 14 bases. The germline CDR1 and CDR2 sequences are SQVTM and ANQGSEA. The CDR3 covers 16 residues. CDR3 sequence reads: CSVEDPTGNCNQPQHF. The CDR3 DNA reads TGCAGCGTTGAAGACCCCACAGGGAATTGCAATCAGCCCCAGCATTTT.

The V call is TRBV30, the J call TRBJ2-3; 8 bases are shared with TRBD2. Germline assignment: CDR1 GTSNPN and CDR2 SVGIG (reference sequence). The trim removed 7 bases at V and 8 bases at J, leaving 14 bases unmatched. The CDR3 extends over 14 amino acids. This CDR3 is CASTPAGGPFTQYF. For the CDR3, the DNA is TGTGCCTCCACCCCCGCGGGAGGCCCTTTTACGCAGTATTTT.

This chain joins TRBV13 and TRBJ1-2; 8 bases fit TRBD1. Germline loops: CDR1 PRHDT, CDR2 FYEKMQ (reference sequence). This CDR3 comprises 16 residues. V shed 4 bases, J shed 2 bases, and the junction held 9 bases outside the gene matches. In DNA, the CDR3 is TGTGCCAGCAGCTGGGAAGGGGACAGGATAAACTATGGCTACACCTTC. Residues: CASSWEGDRINYGYTF.

The V call is TRBV25-1, the J call TRBJ2-3; no firm D call. The CDR3 extends over 15 amino acids. Looked up from germline, CDR1 is MGHDK and CDR2 is SYGVNS. V dropped 4 bases and J dropped 0 bases, with 11 bases sitting between them. In DNA form, the CDR3 reads TGTGCCAGCAGTGTTGGCGGAGCTAGCACAGATACGCAGTATTTT. This translates into CASSVGGASTDTQYF.

The chain carries TRBV9 and TRBJ2-3; TRBD2 matches at 10 bases. The germline gives CDR1 SGDLS, CDR2 YYNGEE. V lost 0 bases, J lost 4 bases, and 5 bases stayed unmatched. The CDR3 is 16 amino acids. This CDR3 reads CASSVELAGVADTQYF. Here the CDR3 DNA reads TGTGCCAGCAGCGTAGAGCTAGCGGGAGTCGCAGATACGCAGTATTTT.

This clone was found once. CDR3 DNA: TGTGCCAGCAGCTTAGTAGGGGGCGGATCCTACGAGCAGTACTTC. It is translated as CASSLVGGGSYEQYF. The chain joins TRBV7-2 to TRBJ2-7, with 7 bases aligning to TRBD1. This CDR3 spans 15 amino acids. CDR1 and CDR2 from the germline V gene are SGHTA and FQGNSA. The V segment lost 1 base and the J segment 1 base; nucleotides outside the gene matches: 4.

The chain has TRBV19 and TRBJ1-1; the D gene is possibly TRBD1 (5 bases). CDR1 LNHDA and CDR2 SQIVND come from the germline V gene (reference sequence). This CDR3 has 15 residues. Trimming took off 1 base at V and 5 bases at J, with 14 bases between the two ends. In DNA, the CDR3 is TGTGCCAGTAGTATAGGAGGGGCGGGAGGGACTGAAGCTTTCTTT. This sequence encodes CASSIGGAGGTEAFF.

The J gene is TRBJ2-6, the V gene TRBV6-1, with a weak D call TRBD1 (6 bases). The CDR3 has 13 residues. Trimming removed 10 bases from V and 4 bases from J, with 11 bases in between. Germline CDR1 MNHNS, CDR2 SASEGT. The CDR3 nucleotides are TGTGCCACCAACACAGGGGGGGCCAACGTCCTGACTTTC. This sequence encodes CATNTGGANVLTF.

The CDR3 bases are TGTGCCAGCAGCTTGGCCGGAGGGGGAGGGGTAGAGACCCAGTACTTC. This codes for CASSLAGGGGVETQYF. The gene calls are TRBV5-4 and TRBJ2-5, with D tentatively TRBD2 (7 bases). The germline V gene encodes CDR1 SGHNT and CDR2 YYREEE (reference sequence). The CDR3 has 16 residues. V was shortened by 0 bases and J by 4 bases, with 16 bases between the two germline ends.

This rearrangement joins TRBV5-6 to TRBJ1-1; a possible D gene is TRBD1 (6 bases). The V end was cut by 2 bases, the J end by 3 bases, with 20 bases between. Germline V lookup: CDR1 SGHDT, CDR2 YYEEEE. CDR3 length: 17 residues. DNA of the CDR3: TGTGCCAGCAGCTTCTTATCCCCACAGGGCGTGGACACTGAAGCTTTCTTT. Translation: CASSFLSPQGVDTEAFF.

J is TRBJ1-1 and V is TRBV5-6, with 7 bases that match TRBD1. Trimming took 3 bases from V and 4 from J; bases not matched to a gene: 9. The CDR3 covers 15 residues. CDR1 and CDR2 (germline): SGHDT, YYEEEE. The CDR3 protein is CASSSTGSGGTEAFF. The CDR3, as DNA: TGTGCCAGCAGCTCGACAGGGAGTGGAGGCACTGAAGCTTTCTTT.

The chain joins TRBV9 to TRBJ2-2; 11 bases are a match to TRBD2. Germline loops: CDR1 SGDLS, CDR2 YYNGEE. V lost 4 bases, J lost 5 bases, and 10 bases stayed unmatched. The CDR3 totals 17 residues. The CDR3 coding sequence is TGTGCCAGCAGCCCCAACCCCACTAGCGGGAGAACCGGGGAGCTGTTTTTT. The encoded protein is CASSPNPTSGRTGELFF. The variable domain in full, with the rest retrieved from reference TRBV9 and TRBJ2-2, is DSGVTQTPKHLITATGQRVTLRCSPRSGDLSVYWYQQSLDQGLQFLIQYYNGEERAKGNILERFSAQQFPDLHSELNLSSLELGDSALYFCASSPNPTSGRTGELFFGEGSRLTVL.

This clone was seen a few times. V is TRBV9 and J is TRBJ2-1; maybe TRBD2 (5 bases). The CDR3 totals 17 residues. Germline loops: CDR1 SGDLS, CDR2 YYNGEE. V was clipped by 2 bases and J by 6 bases, with 21 bases between them. The CDR3 loop reads CASSVGSGLSPGNEQFF. CDR3 DNA: TGTGCCAGCAGCGTTGGGAGCGGCCTTTCCCCGGGCAATGAGCAGTTCTTC.

The genes are TRBV28 and TRBJ2-7; D not certain. V was clipped by 5 bases and J by 3 bases, with 8 bases between them. The CDR3 extends over 12 amino acids. CDR1 and CDR2 (germline): MDHEN, SYDVKM. The CDR3 spells CASSQADYEQYF. The CDR3 DNA is TGTGCCAGCAGTCAGGCAGACTACGAGCAGTACTTC.

The rearrangement joins TRBV14 to TRBJ1-1; D remains ambiguous. The germline V and J ends were trimmed by 1 base and 1 base, with 19 bases remaining between them. Germline values: CDR1 SGHDN, CDR2 FVKESK. This CDR3 contains 18 residues. CDR3 in amino acids: CASSQGRLREFKNTEAFF. CDR3 DNA sequence: TGTGCCAGCAGCCAAGGGCGGCTCCGGGAATTCAAGAACACTGAAGCTTTCTTT.

The genes are TRBV7-9 and TRBJ2-5; TRBD1 aligns across 7 bases. The CDR3 is made up of 14 amino acids. The ends lost 4 bases at V and 5 bases at J; junction bases unmatched: 7. Germline V lookup: CDR1 SEHNR, CDR2 FQNEAQ (reference sequence). In nucleotides, the CDR3 is TGTGCCAGCAGCTATCGGACAGGCTTGGAGACCCAGTACTTC. This gives the protein CASSYRTGLETQYF.

The V and J genes are TRBV28 and TRBJ2-7, with 7 bases identical to TRBD2. J lost 3 bases, V lost 10 bases, and 15 bases had no gene match. Germline-derived CDR1 and CDR2 are MDHEN and SYDVKM. The CDR3 loop spans 15 amino acids. The CDR3 region has the DNA TGTGCCACCTCACCTAGCGGTGCAGATATCTACGAGCAGTACTTC. Its translation: CATSPSGADIYEQYF.

The genes are TRBV28 and TRBJ2-7; TRBD2 matches at 13 bases. Germline lookup yields CDR1 MDHEN and CDR2 SYDVKM. V dropped 4 bases and J dropped 4; count of bases not matched to a gene: 10. This CDR3 contains 17 residues. The CDR3: CASSSTGTSGKWYEQYF. Written as DNA, the CDR3 is TGTGCCAGCAGTTCTACCGGGACTAGCGGGAAATGGTACGAGCAGTACTTC.

The gene calls are TRBV12-5 and TRBJ2-7; 8 nucleotides match TRBD1. Trimming took 3 bases from V and 3 from J; bases not matched to a gene: 1. The CDR3 consists of 13 residues. The germline CDR1 and CDR2 sequences are LGHNT and FRNRAP. CDR3 loop: CASGFDRGYEQYF. CDR3 in DNA: TGTGCTAGTGGTTTCGACAGGGGCTACGAGCAGTACTTC.

The J gene is TRBJ2-7, the V gene TRBV27, with a tentative D call TRBD1 (5 bases). Germline V gene data show CDR1 as MNHEY and CDR2 as SMNVEV (reference sequence). The CDR3 has 15 amino acids. The germline V and J ends were trimmed by 5 bases and 2 bases, with 16 bases remaining between them. CDR3 coding DNA: TGTGCCAGCAGTCCTCGGACAAGGAGACCCTACGAGCAGTACTTC. Protein product: CASSPRTRRPYEQYF.

With regard to this clone: Additional DNA sequences in this sample encode the identical CDR3. The V call is TRBV5-1, the J call TRBJ1-1; unclear D gene. The germline CDR1 and CDR2 sequences are SGHRS and YFSETQ. V gave up 0 bases and J gave up 0 bases, with 9 bases separating them. The CDR3 covers 15 residues. The CDR3 loop reads CASSLVSGLNTEAFF. As DNA, the CDR3 is TGCGCCAGCAGCTTGGTATCAGGTCTGAACACTGAAGCTTTCTTT.

The V gene is TRBV7-8, the J gene TRBJ1-2, with D possibly matching TRBD1 (6 bases). The CDR3 contains 14 residues. The ends were cut back, 7 bases at V and 4 bases at J, with 16 bases in the middle. Germline V CDR1 and CDR2: SGHVS, FQNEAQ. The CDR3 region has the DNA TGTGCCAGCACCCCATTACAGGGAGCCTATGGCTACACCTTC. It yields the protein CASTPLQGAYGYTF.

V usage is TRBV7-9 and J usage is TRBJ2-1, with TRBD2 matching 11 bases. Germline assignment: CDR1 SEHNR and CDR2 FQNEAQ (reference sequence). V lost 6 bases, J lost 4 bases, and 8 bases stayed unmatched. The CDR3 covers 16 residues. The CDR3 DNA reads TGTGCCAGCAGTCATAGCGGGAGGGTATCATACAATGAGCAGTTCTTC. It is translated as CASSHSGRVSYNEQFF.